Following are 30 T cell receptor beta chains from one sample sequenced in a study of T cell clonotyping in hematopoietic cell transplantation. Sequenced by immunoSEQ multiplex PCR; TCRdb stores in-frame clones only, minus some. The sample lists nearly 9,500 clones; about 97% were seen once. This sample comprised peripheral blood mononuclear cells, obtained 100 days after allogeneic stem cell transplant. The receptors stem from a male patient aged 60 to 75 who had an allogeneic stem cell transplant from a related donor, so the T cells may come from the graft donor. Some clones in this sample may be carry-over from other donors' samples.

The chain couples TRBV7-9 to TRBJ2-3, with 10 bases matching TRBD1. Germline V gene sequence: CDR1 SEHNR, CDR2 FQNEAQ (reference sequence). The CDR3 has 16 amino acids. Trimming took 3 bases from V and 4 from J; bases not matched to a gene: 7. CDR3 protein: CASSFSGTGDADTQYF. The CDR3 nucleotides are TGTGCCAGCAGCTTTAGCGGGACAGGGGATGCAGATACGCAGTATTTT.

The table lists this clone with a count of one. This chain links TRBV29-1 with TRBJ2-6; 7 bases match TRBD1. Trimming took 6 bases from V and 4 from J; bases not matched to a gene: 9. The germline V gene has CDR1 SQVTM and CDR2 ANQGSEA. The CDR3 sequence is 15 residues long. The CDR3 loop reads CSVVDRAPGANVLTF. The CDR3 region has the DNA TGCAGCGTCGTAGACAGGGCCCCGGGGGCCAACGTCCTGACTTTC.

V usage is TRBV30 and J usage is TRBJ2-7; D not resolved. The V end was cut by 4 bases, the J end by 2 bases, with 12 bases between. Germline V gene data show CDR1 as GTSNPN and CDR2 as SVGIG (reference sequence). The CDR3 is 13 amino acids. The CDR3: CAWISGRTYEQYF. The CDR3 DNA reads as TGTGCCTGGATATCTGGACGGACCTACGAGCAGTACTTC. The complete variable domain, with remaining parts taken from reference TRBV30 and TRBJ2-7, reads SQTIHQWPATLVQPVGSPLSLECTVEGTSNPNLYWYRQAAGRGLQLLFYSVGIGQISSEVPQNLSASRPQDRQFILSSKKLLLSDSGFYLCAWISGRTYEQYFGPGTRLTVT.

The chain carries TRBV27 and TRBJ2-2, with 7 positions matching TRBD1. J gave up 1 base and V 5 bases, and 19 bases lay outside the gene matches. This CDR3 spans 20 amino acids. CDR1 and CDR2 from the germline V gene are MNHEY and SMNVEV (reference sequence). The CDR3 bases are TGTGCCAGCAGTAACTACGGGACAGAAGAAGCAGTGGGGAACACCGGGGAGCTGTTTTTT. It codes for CASSNYGTEEAVGNTGELFF.

The chain joins TRBV9 to TRBJ1-4, with 7 bases lining up with TRBD1. The CDR3 runs to 15 residues. J lost 3 bases, V lost 4 bases, and 6 bases had no gene match. Germline assignment: CDR1 SGDLS and CDR2 YYNGEE. The CDR3, as DNA: TGTGCCAGCAGCTCCAGGGGACAGCCTAATGAAAAACTGTTTTTT. The encoded protein is CASSSRGQPNEKLFF.

The chain couples TRBV7-6 to TRBJ2-5; possible D gene TRBD2, 6 bases. The CDR3 contains 15 residues. Germline V gives CDR1 SGHVS, CDR2 FNYEAQ. Trimming took off 0 bases at V and 2 bases at J, with 10 bases between the two ends. CDR3 in DNA: TGTGCCAGCAGCTTAGCGGGGGGTTCACAAGAGACCCAGTACTTC. Protein product: CASSLAGGSQETQYF.

The rearrangement uses TRBV21-1 and TRBJ1-3; TRBD1 is the table's D call and was not checked against the DNA. TRBV21-1 is noted as a pseudogene. The CDR3 length is 15 residues. The CDR3, as DNA: TGTGCCAGCAGCGACAGGGGTGAGTGTGGAAACACCATATATTTT. Residues: CASSDRGECGNTIYF.

The count of this clone is one. V usage is TRBV11-2 and J usage is TRBJ2-1, with D possibly matching TRBD2 (5 bases). Per germline, CDR1 SGHAT and CDR2 FQNNGV. This CDR3 spans 14 amino acids. V was shortened by 3 bases and J by 5 bases, with 11 bases between the two germline ends. The CDR3 DNA sequence: TGTGCCAGCAGCTTTGCCGGGAATCACAATGAGCAGTTCTTC. This translates into CASSFAGNHNEQFF.

V is TRBV27 and J is TRBJ1-6; D gene ambiguous. V dropped 3 bases and J dropped 6 bases, with 9 bases sitting between them. Germline V gives CDR1 MNHEY, CDR2 SMNVEV (reference sequence). This CDR3 contains 14 residues. Written as DNA, the CDR3 is TGTGCCAGCAGTTTTCCATTAAGTAATTCACCCCTCCACTTT. Translated, it gives CASSFPLSNSPLHF.

The J gene is TRBJ1-6, the V gene TRBV28; weak D call: TRBD1 (5 bases). The CDR3 is 14 residues long. Germline loops: CDR1 MDHEN, CDR2 SYDVKM. Trimming took off 7 bases at V and 10 bases at J, with 17 bases between the two ends. The CDR3 here is CASTHLAEGSPLHF. CDR3 bases: TGTGCCAGCACCCACCTTGCCGAGGGGTCACCCCTCCACTTT.

The chain combines TRBV6-6 with TRBJ2-5; 9 bases line up with TRBD2. V lost 2 bases and J lost 5; bases outside the gene matches: 6. The CDR3 spans 15 residues. Per germline, CDR1 MNHNY and CDR2 SVGAGI (reference sequence). CDR3 nucleotide sequence: TGTGCCAGCAGTTACAGGGCGGGGGGGCCCGAGACCCAGTACTTC. It codes for CASSYRAGGPETQYF.

The chain uses TRBV5-1 and TRBJ2-1; D not certain. The CDR3 is 16 amino acids. V lost 4 bases to trimming and J lost 0 bases, with 14 bases between them. Germline V gene lookup returns CDR1 SGHRS and CDR2 YFSETQ. Here the CDR3 reads CASSRSLATSYNEQFF. The CDR3 nucleotides are TGCGCCAGCAGCCGCTCATTGGCTACCTCCTACAATGAGCAGTTCTTC.

J is TRBJ1-5 and V is TRBV19; a weak D match, TRBD1 (6 bases). Germline-derived CDR1 and CDR2 are LNHDA and SQIVND (reference sequence). The length of the CDR3 is 15 residues. V lost 5 bases, J lost 1 base, and 12 bases lay in between. The CDR3 DNA follows: TGTGCCAGTAGTCCAGCAGGGGTAAGCAATCAGCCCCAGCATTTT. Protein: CASSPAGVSNQPQHF.

V is TRBV27 and J is TRBJ1-1, with TRBD1 identical over 7 bases. Germline CDR1 is MNHEY and CDR2 is SMNVEV (reference sequence). V shed 3 bases and J 5 bases; nucleotides not matched to a gene: 3. This CDR3 is built from 13 residues. In nucleotides, the CDR3 is TGTGCCAGCAGTTTGGCAGGGGGGACTGAAGCTTTCTTT. It encodes CASSLAGGTEAFF.

The CDR3: CASSFVGQETQYF. In DNA form, the CDR3 reads TGTGCCAGCAGCTTTGTGGGACAAGAGACCCAGTACTTC. The chain employs TRBV7-2 and TRBJ2-5; no definite D call. The V end lost 3 bases, the J end lost 2 bases, and 7 bases lay between the germline ends. This CDR3 region has 13 residues. The germline gives CDR1 SGHTA, CDR2 FQGNSA.

The V and J genes are TRBV6-1 and TRBJ1-3; D unclear. Germline V gives CDR1 MNHNS, CDR2 SASEGT. The CDR3 totals 14 residues. Trimming cost V 4 bases and J 0 bases, with 7 bases left between them. CDR3 sequence reads: CASSARSSGNTIYF. CDR3 DNA sequence: TGTGCCAGCAGTGCACGGAGCTCTGGAAACACCATATATTTT.

The V gene is TRBV28, the J gene TRBJ2-5; TRBD2 agrees at 11 bases. V shed 2 bases, J shed 2 bases, and the junction held 1 base outside the gene matches. Germline V CDR1 and CDR2: MDHEN, SYDVKM. The CDR3 runs to 15 residues. The CDR3 sequence: CASSLTSGGQETQYF. DNA for the CDR3: TGTGCCAGCAGTTTAACTAGCGGGGGACAAGAGACCCAGTACTTC.

The chain employs TRBV4-2 and TRBJ2-7; maybe TRBD1 (6 bases). The length of the CDR3 is 15 residues. V dropped 0 bases and J dropped 5 bases, with 14 bases sitting between them. Germline CDR1 is LGHNA and CDR2 is YNFKEQ. CDR3 amino acids: CASSQEARGNHEQYF. For the CDR3, the DNA is TGTGCCAGCAGCCAAGAGGCCAGGGGTAACCACGAGCAGTACTTC.

The chain uses TRBV5-5 and TRBJ1-2; D is unresolved. Germline V gives CDR1 SGHKS, CDR2 YYEKEE (reference sequence). The CDR3 is made up of 17 amino acids. V dropped 1 base and J dropped 4 bases, with 20 bases sitting between them. The DNA for the CDR3 is TGTGCCAGCAGCTTGTATACCAGTCCCACCTCGGTCTATGGCTACACCTTC. The encoded protein is CASSLYTSPTSVYGYTF.

The count of this clone is one. The DNA of the CDR3 is TGTGCCAGCAGCTTAAGGGTTCCCTATGGCTACACCTTC. Translating gives CASSLRVPYGYTF. The V gene is TRBV5-4, the J gene TRBJ1-2; D is undetermined. Per germline, CDR1 SGHNT and CDR2 YYREEE (reference sequence). The CDR3 loop spans 13 amino acids. V dropped 2 bases and J dropped 4 bases, with 9 bases sitting between them.

The chain is built from TRBV2 and TRBJ1-6; weak D call: TRBD1 (5 bases). The CDR3 totals 13 residues. CDR1 and CDR2 (germline): SNHLY, FYNNEI. Trimming removed 6 bases at V and 10 bases at J, with 13 bases between. The CDR3 nucleotides are TGTGCCAGCAGAGGCAGGGAGAGATCACCCCTCCACTTT. Amino acids: CASRGRERSPLHF. The whole variable domain, filled in from reference TRBV2 and TRBJ1-6, reads EPEVTQTPSHQVTQMGQEVILRCVPISNHLYFYWYRQILGQKVEFLVSFYNNEISEKSEIFDDQFSVERPDGSNFTLKIRSTKLEDSAMYFCASRGRERSPLHFGNGTRLTVT.

The genes are TRBV7-6 and TRBJ1-5, with TRBD1 as a possible D gene (5 bases). The germline V and J ends were trimmed by 5 bases and 5 bases, with 10 bases remaining between them. The CDR3 contains 13 residues. In germline, CDR1 is SGHVS, CDR2 FNYEAQ. The CDR3 sequence: CASSPGGDQPQHF. The CDR3, as DNA: TGTGCCAGCAGCCCCGGGGGGGATCAGCCCCAGCATTTT.

The rearrangement links TRBV2 to TRBJ1-1; 7 nucleotides agree with TRBD1. This CDR3 spans 16 amino acids. Germline CDR1 is SNHLY and CDR2 is FYNNEI. The V gene end was trimmed by 7 bases and the J gene end by 1 base; junction bases not matched to a gene: 12. CDR3 in amino acids: CASKIRDRDPNTEAFF. CDR3 nucleotide sequence: TGTGCCAGCAAAATCCGGGACAGAGATCCGAACACTGAAGCTTTCTTT.

J is TRBJ2-1 and V is TRBV4-2, with D tentatively TRBD1 (5 bases). CDR1 and CDR2 (germline): LGHNA, YNFKEQ. Trimming pared 0 bases from V and 0 bases from J, leaving 12 bases between. The CDR3 runs to 17 residues. CDR3 nucleotides: TGTGCCAGCAGCCAAGATCTCCAGGGCTTCTCCTACAATGAGCAGTTCTTC. Translating it yields CASSQDLQGFSYNEQFF.

The chain employs TRBV7-8 and TRBJ2-3, with a tentative D call TRBD1 (7 bases). Looked up from germline, CDR1 is SGHVS and CDR2 is FQNEAQ. Trimming left V 4 bases short and J 1 base short, with 9 bases between. The CDR3 loop spans 14 amino acids. CDR3 DNA: TGTGCCAGCAGCTCCAGGGGGGGCACAGATACGCAGTATTTT. This sequence encodes CASSSRGGTDTQYF.

The V and J genes are TRBV5-4 and TRBJ1-1; D is perhaps TRBD1 (6 bases). Germline CDR1 and CDR2: SGHNT and YYREEE (reference sequence). This CDR3 has 15 residues. The V end lost 0 bases, the J end lost 1 base, and 10 bases lay between the germline ends. The CDR3 nucleotides are TGTGCCAGCAGCTTGGAGGGGGGCCGGAACACTGAAGCTTTCTTT. It translates to CASSLEGGRNTEAFF.

V is TRBV27 and J is TRBJ1-1; weak D call: TRBD1 (5 bases). The CDR3 is 15 residues long. Germline CDR1 MNHEY, CDR2 SMNVEV (reference sequence). V was shortened by 6 bases and J by 4 bases, with 18 bases between the two germline ends. The CDR3 reads CASRDQGALGTEAFF. In DNA, the CDR3 is TGTGCCAGCAGGGACCAGGGTGCCCTCGGCACTGAAGCTTTCTTT.

The genes are TRBV6-1 and TRBJ1-5; D might be TRBD1 (5 bases). Germline-derived CDR1 and CDR2 are MNHNS and SASEGT. The CDR3 has 15 amino acids. Trimming removed 4 bases at V and 0 bases at J, with 10 bases between. CDR3 amino acids: CASSGIRGSNQPQHF. The CDR3 DNA sequence: TGTGCCAGCAGTGGGATTAGGGGTAGCAATCAGCCCCAGCATTTT.

The chain couples TRBV9 to TRBJ1-2, with 9 bases identical to TRBD1. Trimming cost V 2 bases and J 6 bases; bases outside gene matches: 8. This CDR3 has 15 amino acids. Germline lookup yields CDR1 SGDLS and CDR2 YYNGEE. The CDR3 loop reads CASSVAGTGFNGYTF. The DNA of the CDR3 is TGTGCCAGCAGCGTCGCCGGGACAGGGTTTAATGGCTACACCTTC. The full variable domain, in which reference TRBV9 and TRBJ1-2 provide the parts outside the CDR3, is DSGVTQTPKHLITATGQRVTLRCSPRSGDLSVYWYQQSLDQGLQFLIQYYNGEERAKGNILERFSAQQFPDLHSELNLSSLELGDSALYFCASSVAGTGFNGYTFGSGTRLTVV.

The J gene is TRBJ1-1, the V gene TRBV4-2, with a weak D call TRBD1 (6 bases). The germline V and J ends were trimmed by 1 base and 5 bases, with 20 bases remaining between them. CDR3 length: 17 residues. Germline CDR1 and CDR2: LGHNA and YNFKEQ. For the CDR3, the DNA is TGTGCCAGCAGCCAAGCTGGGGGGGGGCCAGGGAAGACTGAAGCTTTCTTT. Protein: CASSQAGGGPGKTEAFF.